Listed here are 15 T cell receptor beta chains from one sample, sequenced in a study of blood T cells in healthy people across ages. The second PCR ran roughly 7 to 12 cycles with a sample-barcoded 5' primer and J-beta primers. TCRdb reanalysed the 5' RACE reads using MiXCR and keeps one entry per CDR3 protein. Of about 1.7 million distinct CDR3 sequences in the sample, roughly 27% are singletons; the top ten hold approximately 7.7%. The sequenced sample consisted of blood. The origin of the receptors is a young woman in good health.

This clonotype came up many times. The chain couples TRBV28 to TRBJ2-5; 8 bases are a match to TRBD1. The trim removed 6 bases at V and 1 base at J, leaving 1 base unmatched. CDR1 and CDR2 (germline): MDHEN, SYDVKM. The CDR3 spans 13 residues. The CDR3 sequence: CASRQGGQETQYF. CDR3 bases: TGTGCCAGCAGACAGGGGGGCCAAGAGACCCAGTACTTC.

As for this clonotype: A much larger clone sits a single nucleotide away, making a read error possible. This chain uses TRBV9 with TRBJ2-4; 9 positions match TRBD1. Germline trimming cut 3 bases from V and 9 bases from J; bases unmatched to any gene: 19. Germline V gene lookup returns CDR1 SGDLS and CDR2 YYNGEE. This CDR3 comprises 18 residues. The CDR3 nucleotides are TGTGCCAGCAGCGCTCCCCCGAGGGGGGACAGGGAGACGGGCATTCAGTACTTC. Translated, it gives CASSAPPRGDRETGIQYF.

This clonotype came up a few times. The chain links TRBV9 to TRBJ1-1; D gene unclear. Germline CDR1 and CDR2: SGDLS and YYNGEE. Trimming pared 3 bases from V and 1 base from J, leaving 19 bases between. This CDR3 has 17 amino acids. CDR3 region: CASSGDPGRAPNTEAFF. The CDR3 DNA follows: TGTGCCAGCAGCGGGGATCCGGGCCGTGCTCCGAACACTGAAGCTTTCTTT. The full variable domain, with the rest looked up from reference TRBV9 and TRBJ1-1, is DSGVTQTPKHLITATGQRVTLRCSPRSGDLSVYWYQQSLDQGLQFLIQYYNGEERAKGNILERFSAQQFPDLHSELNLSSLELGDSALYFCASSGDPGRAPNTEAFFGQGTRLTVV.

This chain uses TRBV7-7 with TRBJ2-5; 9 bases are a match to TRBD2. Germline V gives CDR1 SSHAT, CDR2 FNYEAQ (reference sequence). This CDR3 is built from 13 residues. Unmatched junction bases numbered 9, after V lost 5 bases and J lost 11 bases. The chain's CDR3 is CASSPDAGGEQYF. As DNA, the CDR3 is TGTGCCAGCAGCCCTGATGCGGGAGGGGAGCAGTACTTC.

This clonotype was detected only a few times. Written as DNA, the CDR3 is TGTGCCAGCAGTAAAGGACAGCTTAGCACAGATACGCAGTATTTT. It specifies CASSKGQLSTDTQYF. This chain links TRBV6-6 with TRBJ2-3; possibly TRBD1 for D (6 bases). The length of the CDR3 is 15 residues. The V gene lost 5 bases and the J gene lost 0 bases, with 12 bases spanning the gap. Looked up from germline, CDR1 is MNHNY and CDR2 is SVGAGI (reference sequence).

The CDR3: CASSPQGARSDTQYF. Written as DNA, the CDR3 is TGTGCCAGCAGTCCCCAGGGGGCGAGATCAGATACGCAGTATTTT. The chain employs TRBV2 and TRBJ2-3, with 8 bases matching TRBD1. Germline V gene data show CDR1 as SNHLY and CDR2 as FYNNEI. This CDR3 has 15 residues. Germline trimming cut 5 bases from V and 4 bases from J; bases unmatched to any gene: 8.

The chain employs TRBV20-1 and TRBJ1-2, with D maybe TRBD1 (5 bases). V lost 4 bases, J lost 5 bases, and 14 bases lay in between. CDR1 and CDR2 (germline): DFQATT, SNEGSKA (reference sequence). The CDR3 consists of 13 residues. CDR3 in DNA: TGCAGTGCTAAGGCAGGGTCTATTTATGGCTACACCTTC. This sequence encodes CSAKAGSIYGYTF.

This clonotype was detected ten times or more. The genes are TRBV12-3 or TRBV12-4 and TRBJ1-2; D unclear. Trimming cost V 6 bases and J 2 bases, with 13 bases left between them. The CDR3 totals 14 residues. CDR3 coding DNA: TGTGCCAGCAGCCCGGAGGGCAGGAACTATGGCTACACCTTC. Protein: CASSPEGRNYGYTF.

Of note for this clonotype: A much larger clone differs by one base, so this may be a read error. The chain is built from TRBV2 and TRBJ2-1; D is undetermined. This CDR3 spans 10 amino acids. Germline V gene lookup returns CDR1 SNHLY and CDR2 FYNNEI. The CDR3 reads CAGSDDEQFF. The CDR3 region has the DNA TGTGCCGGCAGTGACGATGAGCAGTTCTTC.

The chain joins TRBV14 to TRBJ1-1, with D uncertain. CDR1 and CDR2 (germline): SGHDN, FVKESK. The V and J ends lost 1 base and 0 bases respectively, with 18 bases between them. This CDR3 contains 18 residues. The DNA of the CDR3 is TGTGCCAGCAGCCAAGTCCACCGGGCTCTGAGAATGAACACTGAAGCTTTCTTT. Translated, it gives CASSQVHRALRMNTEAFF.

This chain uses TRBV11-2 with TRBJ2-5; TRBD2 is a possible D gene (5 bases). Per germline, CDR1 SGHAT and CDR2 FQNNGV. V lost 1 base, J lost 5 bases, and 17 bases lay in between. This CDR3 contains 16 residues. The CDR3 region is CASSLGPWVSGETQYF. The CDR3 region has the DNA TGTGCCAGCAGCTTAGGCCCCTGGGTCTCGGGGGAGACCCAGTACTTC.

The J gene is TRBJ2-7, the V gene TRBV5-1; D may be TRBD1 (5 bases). Germline assignment: CDR1 SGHRS and CDR2 YFSETQ. This CDR3 comprises 14 residues. V was clipped by 4 bases and J by 4 bases, with 15 bases between them. CDR3 amino acids: CASSPLGAAYEQYF. The CDR3 nucleotides read TGCGCCAGCAGCCCCCTAGGGGCAGCGTACGAGCAGTACTTC.

This clonotype was seen a handful of times. The chain uses TRBV6-5 and TRBJ1-4; TRBD1 aligns across 9 bases. Losses at the gene ends were 6 bases for V and 10 bases for J; bases not matched to a gene: 12. The CDR3 consists of 15 residues. Germline lookup yields CDR1 MNHEY and CDR2 SVGAGI. The CDR3 DNA is TGTGCCAGCAGCCGTACAGGGGGCCTGACGGGAAAACTGTTTTTT. It codes for CASSRTGGLTGKLFF.

This clonotype was recorded many times. This chain links TRBV9 with TRBJ2-7; D possibly matches TRBD1 or TRBD2 (5 bases each). V was shortened by 0 bases and J by 4 bases, with 11 bases between the two germline ends. The germline V gene has CDR1 SGDLS and CDR2 YYNGEE. This CDR3 has 14 amino acids. In nucleotides, the CDR3 is TGTGCCAGCAGCGTAGGAGGGGTTGGGTACGAGCAGTACTTC. Translation: CASSVGGVGYEQYF.

The chain uses TRBV6-1 and TRBJ2-3; 7 nucleotides line up with TRBD2. Germline CDR1 MNHNS, CDR2 SASEGT. V lost 6 bases, J lost 2 bases, and 5 bases stayed unmatched. This CDR3 contains 14 residues. The CDR3 DNA follows: TGTGCCAGCAGGGGCGGGGGATTCACAGATACGCAGTATTTT. This translates into CASRGGGFTDTQYF.